The source of this T cell receptor beta chain is a study of shared clonotypes between healthy human individuals. General study findings and limits: Rarefaction gave evidence that sorted-subset sequencing remained incomplete despite large depth.

Measured with immunoSEQ multiplex PCR; TCRdb has only the in-frame clones, and not every one. The top ten clones hold 0.37% of a sample with about 2.5 million clones, 85% to 95% of them seen once. Trimming cost V 0 bases and J 0 bases, with 9 bases left between them. The CDR3 loop spans 17 amino acids. The germline V gene has CDR1 SGHVS and CDR2 FQNEAQ. As concerns this clone: What it binds is unknown.

The receptor was isolated from a man between 18 and 29 years old in good health. Some clones in this sample may be carry-over from other donors' samples. The specimen was naive CD4+ T cells from PBMCs. Subset noted: CD45RA+ positively selected. The chain joins TRBV7-8 to TRBJ2-6, with D perhaps being TRBD1 or TRBD2 (7 bases each). The CDR3 region is CASSLARGGSGANVLTF. The CDR3 DNA is TGTGCCAGCAGCTTAGCCAGGGGGGGCTCTGGGGCCAACGTCCTGACTTTC.